The 12 T cell receptor beta chains below were found in one sample sequenced in a study of response to subunit inactivated influenza vaccine. TCRdb processed the RT-PCR reads anew with MiXCR; each CDR3 protein has one entry. The sample holds about 540,000 distinct CDR3 sequences, under 30% seen once. These data also featured in a second study, about T cells expressing NK-cell markers. That publication notes: With UMIs, 5'RACE template switching was used to make TCR beta cDNA.

The material was CD4+ T cells sorted from PBMCs, obtained 11 to 12 days after vaccination. These receptors all come from a man aged 50 to 60 who received an inactivated influenza vaccine.

This clonotype was seen only a few times. The V call is TRBV6-2 or TRBV6-3, the J call TRBJ2-1, with TRBD2 matching 14 bases. Germline trimming cut 6 bases from V and 2 bases from J; bases unmatched to any gene: 6. The CDR3 has 17 residues. Germline V gives CDR1 MNHEY, CDR2 SVGEGT. As DNA, the CDR3 is TGTGCCAGCAGCCATGGGACTAGCGGGGGACCCTACAATGAGCAGTTCTTC. It specifies CASSHGTSGGPYNEQFF.

This clonotype was seen only a few times. The chain joins TRBV12-3 or TRBV12-4 to TRBJ2-7; 10 bases match TRBD2. The V gene end was trimmed by 3 bases and the J gene end by 6 bases; junction bases not matched to a gene: 2. The CDR3 is 13 residues long. This CDR3 is CASSFLAGAEQYF. CDR3 sequence (DNA): TGTGCCAGCAGTTTTCTAGCGGGAGCCGAGCAGTACTTC.

The chain recombines TRBV11-2 with TRBJ1-1; TRBD1 is a possible D gene (6 bases). This CDR3 has 13 residues. Per the germline V gene, CDR1 is SGHAT and CDR2 is FQNNGV. Trimming left V 1 base short and J 7 bases short, with 10 bases between. The CDR3 bases are TGTGCCAGCAGCTTAGTAGGGGGGATTGAAGCTTTCTTT. It encodes CASSLVGGIEAFF.

This clonotype has a handful of counts. The J gene is TRBJ1-1, the V gene TRBV29-1; D is ambiguous. This CDR3 comprises 14 residues. The V gene lost 5 bases and the J gene lost 0 bases, with 13 bases spanning the gap. Looked up from germline, CDR1 is SQVTM and CDR2 is ANQGSEA. The CDR3: CSVWSSNMNTEAFF. In DNA, the CDR3 is TGCAGCGTTTGGTCCTCCAACATGAACACTGAAGCTTTCTTT.

The chain is built from TRBV7-2 and TRBJ2-3; perhaps TRBD1 as D (6 bases). V was pared by 1 base and J by 10 bases, with 12 bases between. In germline, CDR1 is SGHTA, CDR2 FQGNSA. This CDR3 is 13 amino acids long. The CDR3 DNA sequence: TGTGCCAGCAGCTTAGGGGGGCGCGCTTCGCAGTATTTT. Residues: CASSLGGRASQYF.

The V call is TRBV19, the J call TRBJ2-2; the D call may be TRBD1 or TRBD2 (5 bases each). This CDR3 has 14 amino acids. Between the trimmed V and J ends, which lost 7 bases and 4 bases, there was a span of 13 bases. Germline values: CDR1 LNHDA, CDR2 SQIVND (reference sequence). In DNA form, the CDR3 reads TGTGCCAGTAATAGGGGCCGGGGCACCGGGGAGCTGTTTTTT. It translates to CASNRGRGTGELFF.

This clonotype was counted many times. Sequence at one end of the junction differs from germline and may be a read error. The chain combines TRBV5-1 with TRBJ1-1; TRBD1 matches 9 bases. The CDR3 covers 14 residues. Germline CDR1 is SGHRS and CDR2 is YFSETQ. CDR3 coding DNA: TGTGCCAGCAGCCCGGGACAGGGGAACACTGAAGCTTTCTTT. It translates to CASSPGQGNTEAFF.

This clonotype was found a few times. The chain is built from TRBV27 and TRBJ2-7; D might be TRBD1 or TRBD2, each matching 7 bases. The V end lost 7 bases, the J end lost 0 bases, and 16 bases lay between the germline ends. The CDR3 length is 15 residues. CDR1 and CDR2 from the germline V gene are MNHEY and SMNVEV (reference sequence). Here the CDR3 DNA reads TGTGCCAGCACCAGGGGGGGCGGCGGCTCCTACGAGCAGTACTTC. It codes for CASTRGGGGSYEQYF.

This clonotype was counted ten times or more. The rearrangement joins TRBV29-1 to TRBJ1-3; 7 nucleotides line up with TRBD1. Germline assignment: CDR1 SQVTM and CDR2 ANQGSEA. J lost 4 bases, V lost 4 bases, and 7 bases had no gene match. The CDR3 contains 14 residues. CDR3: CSVGETGRGNTIYF. The CDR3 DNA is TGCAGCGTTGGAGAGACAGGGCGAGGAAACACCATATATTTT.

The gene calls are TRBV18 and TRBJ2-1; TRBD2 matches at 8 bases. Germline CDR1 KGHSH, CDR2 LQKENI. The CDR3 has 16 residues. J was trimmed by 7 bases and V by 2 bases; bases with no gene match: 10. Here the CDR3 DNA reads TGTGCCAGCTCACCAAACCGGGGGGGCCAAGGTAATGAGCAGTTCTTC. Translation gives CASSPNRGGQGNEQFF. The full variable domain, in which reference TRBV18 and TRBJ2-1 provide the parts outside the CDR3, is NAGVMQNPRHLVRRRGQEARLRCSPMKGHSHVYWYRQLPEEGLKFMVYLQKENIIDESGMPKERFSAEFPKEGPSILRIQQVVRGDSAAYFCASSPNRGGQGNEQFFGPGTRLTVL.

This clonotype was observed many times. The chain combines TRBV12-3 or TRBV12-4 with TRBJ2-3; 8 bases agree with TRBD2. This CDR3 has 15 amino acids. Trimming took 6 bases from V and 2 from J; bases not matched to a gene: 7. CDR3 sequence reads: CASRPPGGATDTQYF. CDR3 bases: TGTGCCAGCAGACCACCCGGGGGGGCCACAGATACGCAGTATTTT.

This chain joins TRBV7-9 and TRBJ2-3; either TRBD1 or TRBD2 may supply D (5 bases each). V was pared by 4 bases and J by 0 bases, with 14 bases between. The CDR3 extends over 16 amino acids. Germline CDR1 is SEHNR and CDR2 is FQNEAQ (reference sequence). CDR3 sequence reads: CASSWSGPPSTDTQYF. The CDR3 DNA is TGTGCCAGCAGCTGGTCGGGGCCTCCGAGCACAGATACGCAGTATTTT.